Sequencing of this TCR beta chain was carried out in a study of cytomegalovirus exposure and HLA in healthy donors. The PCR used 60 Vbeta and 13 Jbeta primers. The method was immunoSEQ multiplex PCR; TCRdb's version includes in-frame clones alone and lacks a portion of them. The sample lists approximately 82,000 clones, roughly 9.1% occurring once. The CDR3 runs to 10 residues. The V and J ends lost 8 bases and 13 bases respectively, with 11 bases between them. Germline V gene sequence: CDR1 SEHNR, CDR2 FQNEAQ (reference sequence). There are a few counts of this clone. This clonotype originated in a man aged 55 to 70 in good health and CMV-seropositive. V and J are TRBV7-9 and TRBJ2-2; tentatively, D is TRBD2 (5 bases). Sequenced: PBMCs. This CDR3 is CASGRSRLFF. CDR3 sequence (DNA): TGTGCCAGCGGGAGATCGCGGCTGTTTTTT.